This TCR beta chain was recovered during a study of T cells in Graves' hyperthyroidism and ophthalmopathy. The CDR3 totals 15 residues. CDR1 is MNHEY and CDR2 is SMNVEV in the germline V gene (reference sequence). V was pared by 0 bases and J by 5 bases, with 5 bases of the junction left unmatched. If no ophthalmopathy progression occurred within 18 months, Graves' hyperthyroidism was stable. Patients were excluded because of uncontrolled infection, other autoimmune disease, pregnancy or lactation. Amplified regions were TCR beta CDR3 sequences from RNA transcripts. RT-PCR in the first round (using the HTBI primer set) targeted the TCR CDR3. MiXCR was run by TCRdb on the multiplex PCR reads, yielding one entry per CDR3 protein. This sample carries about 350,000 distinct CDR3 sequences, approximately 15% of them seen once, and the ten largest clones take 20% to 25%.

This TCR was sampled from a woman in her 30s with Graves' hyperthyroidism. Material: blood. The chain carries TRBV27 and TRBJ2-7; 9 nucleotides match TRBD2. The CDR3 loop is CASSLSGTSYDEQYF. For the CDR3, the DNA is TGTGCCAGCAGTTTATCCGGGACTAGCTACGACGAGCAGTACTTC.